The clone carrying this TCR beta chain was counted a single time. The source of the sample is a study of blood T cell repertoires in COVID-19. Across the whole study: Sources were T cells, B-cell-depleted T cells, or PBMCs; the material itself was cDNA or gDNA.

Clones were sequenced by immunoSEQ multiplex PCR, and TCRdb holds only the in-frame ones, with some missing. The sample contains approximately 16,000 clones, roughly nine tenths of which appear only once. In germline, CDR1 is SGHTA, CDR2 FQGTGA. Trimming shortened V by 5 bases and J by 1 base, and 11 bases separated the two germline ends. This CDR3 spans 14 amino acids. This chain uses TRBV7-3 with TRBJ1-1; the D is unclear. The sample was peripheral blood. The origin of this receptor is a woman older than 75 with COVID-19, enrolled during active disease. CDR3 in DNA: TGTGCCAGCAGCGTTGGGCACCAGAACACTGAAGCTTTCTTT. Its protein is CASSVGHQNTEAFF.